This T cell receptor (beta chain) was identified in a study of beta chain features in type 1 diabetes. The germline V gene has CDR1 SGDLS and CDR2 YYNGEE. The CDR3 length is 14 residues. The ends were cut back, 4 bases at V and 0 bases at J, with 5 bases in the middle. Study-wide results and limits: Type 1 diabetes patients had VDJ junctions that carried fewer insertions and more deletions.

One heparinised draw, averaging around 120 mL, was taken per donor. Isolated RNA was reverse transcribed in full, so expressed TCRB transcripts were sequenced. The study sequenced naive, central memory and regulatory T cell samples to an average of roughly 4 million reads. Using immunoSEQ multiplex PCR, the repertoire was profiled, and TCRdb retains in-frame clones only, with some absent. The table records 130,000 to 150,000 clones, 10% of them present only once. Regarding this clone: Its antigen is unidentified.

The V call is TRBV9, the J call TRBJ1-6, with D uncertain. The receptor was isolated from a man in his late teens or twenties in good health. Sequencing used naive CD4+ T cells from blood. This chain's CDR3 is CASSYNSYNSPLHF. In nucleotides, the CDR3 is TGTGCCAGCAGCTACAACTCCTATAATTCACCCCTCCACTTT.